This passage covers 9 T cell receptor beta chains from one sample sequenced in a study of identifying expanded T cells in peripheral blood. The protocol was immunoSEQ multiplex PCR, while the TCRdb copy is restricted to in-frame clones and leaves out a portion. The repertoire holds roughly 120,000 clones, with 88% as singletons. What was sequenced was blood. The receptors were gathered from a person aged 18 to 70 in good health.

V and J are TRBV19 and TRBJ2-1; weak D call: TRBD2 (5 bases). This CDR3 comprises 16 residues. Germline V gene lookup returns CDR1 LNHDA and CDR2 SQIVND (reference sequence). V lost 3 bases and J 1 base, leaving 13 bases between the germline ends. The CDR3: CASSMVGSRSYNEQFF. The CDR3 DNA reads TGTGCCAGTAGTATGGTAGGGAGTAGATCCTACAATGAGCAGTTCTTC.

As DNA, the CDR3 is TGCGCCAGCAGGCCCCCCGGACAGGGGACGGGCGGAAACACCATATATTTT. This translates into CASRPPGQGTGGNTIYF. The genes are TRBV5-1 and TRBJ1-3; 9 nucleotides match TRBD1. CDR3 length: 17 residues. The V and J ends lost 5 bases and 4 bases, in that order; junction bases with no gene match: 13. Per germline, CDR1 SGHRS and CDR2 YFSETQ.

The J gene is TRBJ1-2, the V gene TRBV6-1, with 7 bases that match TRBD1. Germline assignment: CDR1 MNHNS and CDR2 SASEGT. V shed 3 bases, J shed 1 base, and the junction held 2 bases outside the gene matches. CDR3 size: 14 residues. This CDR3 reads CASSDGQDNYGYTF. The CDR3 bases are TGTGCCAGCAGTGATGGACAGGATAACTATGGCTACACCTTC.

This CDR3 is CASSLQTGPRPVEKLFF. The DNA for the CDR3 is TGCGCCAGCAGCTTACAGACAGGGCCTCGGCCGGTTGAAAAACTGTTTTTT. This chain links TRBV5-1 with TRBJ1-4; TRBD1 matches 7 bases. Trimming cost V 2 bases and J 7 bases; bases outside gene matches: 14. This CDR3 is built from 17 residues. CDR1 is SGHRS, CDR2 YFSETQ, per germline.

This clone was observed a handful of times. V gene TRBV7-9 combines with J gene TRBJ2-7, with 9 bases fitting TRBD1. The trim removed 4 bases at V and 3 bases at J, leaving 7 bases unmatched. The CDR3 contains 15 residues. Germline CDR1 reads SEHNR; CDR2 reads FQNEAQ (reference sequence). The DNA for the CDR3 is TGTGCCAGCAGCTCGGGACAGGGAAGAATCTACGAGCAGTACTTC. It codes for CASSSGQGRIYEQYF.

The gene calls are TRBV5-6 and TRBJ1-2; 7 bases are a match to TRBD1. The CDR3 has 15 residues. V lost 0 bases to trimming and J lost 2 bases; unmatched junction nucleotides: 4. Germline CDR1 and CDR2: SGHDT and YYEEEE. CDR3 nucleotide sequence: TGTGCCAGCAGCTTGGGGACAGGCCTGAACTATGGCTACACCTTC. Protein sequence: CASSLGTGLNYGYTF.

The chain employs TRBV29-1 and TRBJ1-2; TRBD1 might be the D (5 bases). This CDR3 has 13 amino acids. The V end lost 0 bases, the J end lost 4 bases, and 9 bases lay between the germline ends. Looked up from germline, CDR1 is SQVTM and CDR2 is ANQGSEA. CDR3 sequence (DNA): TGCAGCGTTGAAGATCAGGGAAGCTATGGCTACACCTTC. This encodes CSVEDQGSYGYTF.

CDR3 coding DNA: TGTGCCAGCAGTCCGTACAATGAGCAGTTCTTC. Its translation is CASSPYNEQFF. The rearrangement uses TRBV2 and TRBJ2-1; D gene unclear. The V gene's germline CDR1 is SNHLY and CDR2 FYNNEI. Between the trimmed V and J ends, which lost 5 bases and 4 bases, there was a span of 3 bases. This CDR3 region has 11 residues. The full variable domain, with the rest looked up from reference TRBV2 and TRBJ2-1, is EPEVTQTPSHQVTQMGQEVILRCVPISNHLYFYWYRQILGQKVEFLVSFYNNEISEKSEIFDDQFSVERPDGSNFTLKIRSTKLEDSAMYFCASSPYNEQFFGPGTRLTVL.

The gene calls are TRBV5-1 and TRBJ2-7; 12 bases align to TRBD2. The length of the CDR3 is 15 residues. CDR1 is SGHRS and CDR2 is YFSETQ in the germline V gene. V shed 2 bases, J shed 2 bases, and the junction held 2 bases outside the gene matches. In DNA, the CDR3 is TGCGCCAGCAGCTTTTCTAGCGGGGGGGCCTACGAGCAGTACTTC. Translation gives CASSFSSGGAYEQYF. Full variable domain (remainder filled in from reference TRBV5-1 and TRBJ2-7): KAGVTQTPRYLIKTRGQQVTLSCSPISGHRSVSWYQQTPGQGLQFLFEYFSETQRNKGNFPGRFSGRQFSNSRSEMNVSTLELGDSALYLCASSFSSGGAYEQYFGPGTRLTVT.